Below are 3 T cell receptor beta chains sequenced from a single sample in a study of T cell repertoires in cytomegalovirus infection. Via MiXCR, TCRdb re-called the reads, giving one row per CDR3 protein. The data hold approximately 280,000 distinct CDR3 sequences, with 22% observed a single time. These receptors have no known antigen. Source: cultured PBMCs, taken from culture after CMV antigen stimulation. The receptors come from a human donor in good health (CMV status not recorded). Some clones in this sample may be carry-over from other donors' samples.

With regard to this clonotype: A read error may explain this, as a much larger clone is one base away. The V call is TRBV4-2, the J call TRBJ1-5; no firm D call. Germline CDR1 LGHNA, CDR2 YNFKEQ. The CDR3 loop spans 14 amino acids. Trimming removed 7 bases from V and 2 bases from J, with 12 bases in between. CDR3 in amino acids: CASNHVGGNQPQHF. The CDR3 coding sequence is TGTGCCAGCAACCACGTAGGAGGCAATCAGCCCCAGCATTTT.

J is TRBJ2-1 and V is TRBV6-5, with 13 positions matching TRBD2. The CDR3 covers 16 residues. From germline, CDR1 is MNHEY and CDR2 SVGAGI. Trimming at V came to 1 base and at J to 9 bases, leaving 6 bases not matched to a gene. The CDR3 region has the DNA TGTGCCAGCAGTTACTTGACTAGCGGGAGGCCCGCTGAGCAGTTCTTC. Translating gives CASSYLTSGRPAEQFF.

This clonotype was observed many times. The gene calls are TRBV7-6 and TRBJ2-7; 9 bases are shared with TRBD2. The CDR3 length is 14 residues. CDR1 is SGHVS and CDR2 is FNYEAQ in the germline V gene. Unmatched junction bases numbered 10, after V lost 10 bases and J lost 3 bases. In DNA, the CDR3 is TGTGCCACCCCGTTTGCGGGAGGGATCTACGAGCAGTACGTC. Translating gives CATPFAGGIYEQYV.